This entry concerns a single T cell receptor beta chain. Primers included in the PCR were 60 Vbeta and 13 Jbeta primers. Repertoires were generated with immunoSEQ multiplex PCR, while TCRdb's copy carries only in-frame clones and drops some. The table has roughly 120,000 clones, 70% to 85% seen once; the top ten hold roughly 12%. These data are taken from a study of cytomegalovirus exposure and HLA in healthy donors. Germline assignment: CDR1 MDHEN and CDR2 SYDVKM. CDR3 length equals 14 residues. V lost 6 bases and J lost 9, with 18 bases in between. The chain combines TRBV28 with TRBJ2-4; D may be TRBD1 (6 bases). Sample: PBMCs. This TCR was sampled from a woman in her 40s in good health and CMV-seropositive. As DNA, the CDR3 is TGTGCCAGCAGCTCACCCGCCCAGGGGCGCATTCAGTACTTC. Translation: CASSSPAQGRIQYF.